Presented here are 9 T cell receptor beta chains from one specimen sequenced in a study of cytomegalovirus exposure and HLA in healthy donors. Primers: 60 Vbeta forward and 13 Jbeta reverse. Using immunoSEQ multiplex PCR, the repertoire was profiled, and TCRdb retains in-frame clones only, with some absent. The table includes about 130,000 clones, approximately 10% detected once. What was sequenced was PBMCs. The receptors stem from a woman aged 18-29 years in good health and CMV-seropositive.

This clone has more than one count but fewer than ten. The sample carries other DNA sequences with the same CDR3. The gene calls are TRBV5-5 and TRBJ1-2; 7 bases map to TRBD1. The length of the CDR3 is 13 residues. Looked up from germline, CDR1 is SGHKS and CDR2 is YYEKEE (reference sequence). Losses at the gene ends were 4 bases for V and 5 bases for J; bases not matched to a gene: 5. The CDR3 sequence is CASSPTGDYGYTF. The CDR3 region has the DNA TGTGCCAGCAGCCCTACAGGGGATTATGGCTACACCTTC.

The chain combines TRBV19 with TRBJ1-3; 7 bases are a match to TRBD1. The CDR3 is made up of 14 amino acids. Unmatched junction bases numbered 4, after V lost 6 bases and J lost 2 bases. CDR1 is LNHDA and CDR2 is SQIVND in the germline V gene (reference sequence). The CDR3 sequence is CASRPTGAGNTIYF. DNA for the CDR3: TGTGCCAGTAGACCCACAGGGGCTGGAAACACCATATATTTT.

This clone was counted between two and nine times. The chain carries TRBV29-1 and TRBJ2-7, with a weak D call TRBD1 (5 bases). The V gene's germline CDR1 is SQVTM and CDR2 ANQGSEA. This CDR3 is 12 amino acids long. Trimming pared 4 bases from V and 4 bases from J, leaving 11 bases between. CDR3 amino acids: CSVGETEYEQYF. The CDR3 coding sequence is TGCAGCGTTGGAGAGACAGAATACGAGCAGTACTTC.

This clone was seen a few times. V is TRBV28 and J is TRBJ2-5; 10 bases agree with TRBD2. The CDR3 has 15 amino acids. Germline CDR1 and CDR2: MDHEN and SYDVKM. J lost 4 bases, V lost 2 bases, and 4 bases had no gene match. This CDR3 is CASSLQREGVETQYF. In nucleotides, the CDR3 is TGTGCCAGCAGTTTACAGCGGGAGGGGGTAGAGACCCAGTACTTC. The full variable domain, with the rest looked up from reference TRBV28 and TRBJ2-5, is DVKVTQSSRYLVKRTGEKVFLECVQDMDHENMFWYRQDPGLGLRLIYFSYDVKMKEKGDIPEGYSVSREKKERFSLILESASTNQTSMYLCASSLQREGVETQYFGPGTRLLVL.

This clone has only a few counts. The DNA of the CDR3 is TGCGCCAGCAGCTTGGATTTGGACACCAGCTATGGCTACACCTTC. Encoded protein: CASSLDLDTSYGYTF. The chain is built from TRBV5-1 and TRBJ1-2; D possibly corresponds to TRBD1 (5 bases). The CDR3 has 15 residues. CDR1 and CDR2 (germline): SGHRS, YFSETQ. Trimming removed 0 bases from V and 4 bases from J, with 13 bases in between.

Comment on this clone: The identical CDR3 is also encoded by other nucleotide sequences in the sample. The rearrangement joins TRBV30 to TRBJ1-2; possibly TRBD1 for D (6 bases). Germline CDR1 GTSNPN, CDR2 SVGIG (reference sequence). The germline V and J ends were trimmed by 3 bases and 7 bases, with 12 bases remaining between them. CDR3 size: 12 residues. The CDR3 region is CAWSQGSGGYTF. CDR3 coding DNA: TGTGCCTGGAGCCAGGGGTCGGGTGGCTACACCTTC.

In its sample, this clone was seen a few times. The chain joins TRBV5-4 to TRBJ2-2; D is ambiguous. Trimming stripped 1 base from V and 7 bases from J, with 8 bases between. CDR1 and CDR2 from the germline V gene are SGHNT and YYREEE (reference sequence). The length of the CDR3 is 13 residues. The CDR3: CASSLQRLGELFF. CDR3 nucleotide sequence: TGTGCCAGCAGCTTGCAGCGACTCGGGGAGCTGTTTTTT.

The chain has TRBV27 and TRBJ1-5; D perhaps matches TRBD1 (6 bases). The CDR3 spans 14 residues. The germline V gene encodes CDR1 MNHEY and CDR2 SMNVEV (reference sequence). Trimming removed 0 bases from V and 5 bases from J, with 8 bases in between. The CDR3 here is CASSLSTGYQPQHF. The CDR3 bases are TGTGCCAGCAGTTTATCGACAGGCTATCAGCCCCAGCATTTT.

This clone was counted only a few times. The V call is TRBV5-1, the J call TRBJ1-5; 7 bases fit TRBD1. Germline CDR1 reads SGHRS; CDR2 reads YFSETQ. The CDR3 contains 15 residues. The V gene end was trimmed by 0 bases and the J gene end by 6 bases; junction bases not matched to a gene: 6. The CDR3 region is CASSLEGARTQPQHF. The CDR3 nucleotides read TGCGCCAGCAGCTTGGAGGGGGCCAGAACTCAGCCCCAGCATTTT.